This is a list of T cell receptor beta chains from one sample in a study of CD8 T cells in ankylosing spondylitis. TCRdb fed the 5' RACE reads into MiXCR, producing one record per CDR3 protein. Here the sample spans some 220,000 distinct CDR3 sequences, about 7.3% being singletons. The sample taken for sequencing was blood, either unsorted or a sorted T cell fraction (not recorded which). These receptors were collected from a male donor with ankylosing spondylitis. Each CDR3 is given with its conserved first and last residue. Fields, in order: V gene, J gene, clone size, D gene, CDR3 DNA, CDR3 protein. A D gene is named only where the DNA matches it firmly. Clone size, where shown, is once, few, many, or a class for clones that have expanded.

>TRBV5-1|TRBJ2-7|many|TRBD1
TGCGCCAGCAGCCTCCGACAGGGTTCCCACGAGCAGTACTTC
CASSLRQGSHEQYF
>TRBV5-1|TRBJ1-2|many|.
TGCGCCAGCAGCCTCCTTGCGGTGGGCTATGGCTACACCTTC
CASSLLAVGYGYTF
>TRBV5-6|TRBJ2-7|.|TRBD1
TGTGCCAGCAGCTTCGGCTGGACAGGGGCCTCCTACGAGCAGTACTTC
CASSFGWTGASYEQYF
>TRBV5-1|TRBJ2-1|many|.
TGCGCCAGCAGCTTGAACGGTATGGAGTTCTTC
CASSLNGMEFF
>TRBV4-3|TRBJ2-5|few|TRBD1
TGCGCCAGCAGCCGCCTTTTGACAGGGTCAGAGACCCAGTACTTC
CASSRLLTGSETQYF
>TRBV27|TRBJ2-7|many|TRBD1
TGTGCCAGCAGTTTGCTGACGGCAGGGGGTGTCTACGAGCAGTACTTC
CASSLLTAGGVYEQYF
>TRBV2|TRBJ2-1|many|.
TGTGCCAGCAGTGTGGGGGTCCTTTTGGATGAGCAGTTCTTC
CASSVGVLLDEQFF
>TRBV5-5|TRBJ2-6|many|.
TGTGCCAGCAGCTTTACAAGCCGCAGCCCTCTCGACGTCCTGACTTTC
CASSFTSRSPLDVLTF
>TRBV24-1|TRBJ2-2|.|.
TGTGCCACCAGTGATCCTGACCAGAACACCGGGGAGCTGTTTTTT
CATSDPDQNTGELFF
>TRBV27|TRBJ1-2|many|.
TGTGCCAGCAGTTTGGGGGATGTTGCGAGTGGCTACACCTTC
CASSLGDVASGYTF
>TRBV2|TRBJ1-2|many|.
TGTGCCAGCCGCGCGGGGTCGGGGGCGGCTGATGGCTACACCTTC
CASRAGSGAADGYTF
>TRBV27|TRBJ2-1|many|.
TGTGCCAGCAGTGCGAGCTCCTACAATGAGCAGTTCTTC
CASSASSYNEQFF
>TRBV5-1|TRBJ1-4|many|.
TGCGCCAGCCGGATTACAGGGTCAGGAGCAACTAATGAAAAACTGTTTTTT
CASRITGSGATNEKLFF
>TRBV7-6|TRBJ2-7|many|TRBD1
TGTGCCAGCAGCTTAGGGACAGGTCAGTCCGAGCAGTACTTC
CASSLGTGQSEQYF
>TRBV14|TRBJ1-6|.|.
TGTGCCAGCAGCCCTGGGACTTGGAGTAATTCACCCCTCCACTTT
CASSPGTWSNSPLHF
>TRBV21-1|TRBJ2-7|many|.
TGTGCCAGCAGCAACCTTGAATCCTACGAGCAGTACTTC
CASSNLESYEQYF
>TRBV12-3/TRBV12-4|TRBJ1-5|many|.
TGTGCCAGCAGTTTAGCAAACGGTTTGAGGACCCATCAGCCCCAGCATTTT
CASSLANGLRTHQPQHF
>TRBV5-6|TRBJ2-1|few|TRBD2
TGTGCCAGCAGCCAGCCCGGACTAGCGGAGTACAATGAGCAGTTCTTC
CASSQPGLAEYNEQFF
>TRBV4-3|TRBJ1-6|many|.
TGCGCCAGCAGCCAAGGATGGGGGCTAAATTCACCCCTCCACTTT
CASSQGWGLNSPLHF
>TRBV7-9|TRBJ2-1|many|.
TGTGCCAGCAGCTTAGAACAGGGAATTCACAATGAGCAGTTCTTC
CASSLEQGIHNEQFF
>TRBV18|TRBJ1-1|many|TRBD1
TGTGCCAGCTCACTATCCGGACAGGGCGTATTGAACACTGAAGCTTTCTTT
CASSLSGQGVLNTEAFF
>TRBV7-9|TRBJ1-2|few|.
TGTGCCAGCAACCCGGGGTCGGGCTATGGCTACACCTTC
CASNPGSGYGYTF
>TRBV4-2|TRBJ2-7|.|TRBD2
TGTGCCAGCAGCCAAGATGATATTTCTGGGACTAGCGGGGGACCGTCAGACTTC
CASSQDDISGTSGGPSDF
>TRBV28|TRBJ1-1|many|.
TGTGCCAGCAGGGGCAGAATGAACACTGAAGCTTTCTTT
CASRGRMNTEAFF
>TRBV4-3|TRBJ2-3|many|.
TGCGCCAGCAGCCAAGTGGACCGTGGTGAGGCAGATACGCAGTATTTT
CASSQVDRGEADTQYF
>TRBV6-2/TRBV6-3|TRBJ1-5|.|TRBD1
TGTGCCAGCAGACCACAGGGGCCGAATCAGCCCCAGCATTTT
CASRPQGPNQPQHF
>TRBV21-1|TRBJ2-1|.|.
TGTGCCAGCAGCAAAGGGCCGGACACCATGGCCAATGAGCAGTTCTTC
CASSKGPDTMANEQFF
>TRBV4-1|TRBJ2-2|few|TRBD2
TGCGCCAGCAGCCTCGGACTAGCGGGCCGAGACCGGGAGCTGTTTTTT
CASSLGLAGRDRELFF
>TRBV7-9|TRBJ1-1|many|.
TGTGCCAGCAGCACGACGGGGGCCATGGAAGCTTTCTTT
CASSTTGAMEAFF
>TRBV3-1|TRBJ2-1|.|.
TGTGCCAGCAGCCAAGATCCGGCTGGCTACAATGAGCAGTTCTTC
CASSQDPAGYNEQFF
>TRBV6-6|TRBJ2-5|many|.
TGTGCCAGCAGCGGCGGGCCGGGGGAGACCCAGTACTTC
CASSGGPGETQYF
>TRBV29-1|TRBJ2-5|many|TRBD1
TGCAGCGCAACCGGACAGGCTCGGACCCAGTACTTC
CSATGQARTQYF
>TRBV2|TRBJ2-3|many|.
TGTGCCAGCAGTGTACCTTTGGTCGATACGCAGTATTTT
CASSVPLVDTQYF
>TRBV28|TRBJ1-5|many|.
TGTGCCAGCAGTTTATGGGAGGGCGCGAGCAATCAGCCCCAGCATTTT
CASSLWEGASNQPQHF
>TRBV7-6|TRBJ2-2|many|.
TGTGCCAGCAGCTCCCATAGATTGGCGAACACCGGGGAGCTGTTTTTT
CASSSHRLANTGELFF
>TRBV5-6|TRBJ2-5|.|TRBD1
TGTGCCAGCAGCTGGGGTCCAGGGGGAGAGACCCAGTACTTC
CASSWGPGGETQYF
>TRBV27|TRBJ1-5|many|.
TGTGCCAGCAGTTCGGGACCTTCACAGCCCCAGCATTTT
CASSSGPSQPQHF
>TRBV15|TRBJ1-1|many|.
TGTGCCACCAGCAGAGACATACGAGCCACTGAAGCTTTCTTT
CATSRDIRATEAFF
>TRBV20-1|TRBJ2-7|many|TRBD1
TGCAGTGTTCCAGGGGGCTCCTACGAGCAGTACTTC
CSVPGGSYEQYF
>TRBV7-8|TRBJ2-2|many|.
TGTGCCAGCAGCCCCATTATAAGAGGCACCGGGGAGCTGTTTTTT
CASSPIIRGTGELFF
>TRBV4-1|TRBJ2-7|many|.
TGCGCCAGCAGCCAACCCGAGGGCGAGCAGTACTTC
CASSQPEGEQYF
>TRBV6-6|TRBJ2-5|.|TRBD2
TGTGCCAGCAGTTCGGGGGGGCGGGAGACCCAGTACTTC
CASSSGGRETQYF
>TRBV6-1|TRBJ1-6|.|.
TGTGCCAGCACCATCCTCAGGGGCTCCTATAATTCACCCCTCCACTTT
CASTILRGSYNSPLHF
>TRBV7-9|TRBJ2-7|few|.
TGTGCCAGCAGCTCCCTGGGACCCTCAGGAGACTACGAGCAGTACTTC
CASSSLGPSGDYEQYF
>TRBV6-2/TRBV6-3|TRBJ1-1|many|TRBD1
TGTGCCAGCAGTTACCGACAGGGGTTGAACACTGAAGCTTTCTTT
CASSYRQGLNTEAFF
>TRBV12-3/TRBV12-4|TRBJ2-5|many|.
TGTGCCAGCAGTTTAGGGACAGCACAAGAGACCCAGTACTTC
CASSLGTAQETQYF
>TRBV6-1|TRBJ2-1|.|TRBD2
TGTGCCAGCAGTGACTACCCGGTTAGCGGGAACAATGAGCAGTTCTTC
CASSDYPVSGNNEQFF
>TRBV10-3|TRBJ2-7|.|.
TGTGCCATCAGTGAGTCAGAAAGAGCTGTCTACGAGCAGTACTTC
CAISESERAVYEQYF
>TRBV12-3/TRBV12-4|TRBJ2-1|.|.
TGTGCCAGCAGCACCATTCCGGGACTCCTCTACAATGAGCAGTTCTTC
CASSTIPGLLYNEQFF
>TRBV5-5|TRBJ2-3|many|.
TGTGCCAGCAGCTTGCACGAGGGACTTTCCTCCACAGATACGCAGTATTTT
CASSLHEGLSSTDTQYF
>TRBV11-2|TRBJ2-5|.|TRBD2
TGTGCCAGCAGCCGGCTAGCGGGGGGCCAAGAGACCCAGTACTTC
CASSRLAGGQETQYF
>TRBV5-1|TRBJ2-7|many|.
TGCGCCAGCAGCTTGGCCATAATCACGAGCTCCTACGAGCAGTACTTC
CASSLAIITSSYEQYF
>TRBV5-1|TRBJ2-5|.|.
TGCGCCAGCAGCTTGAGGGACCGACCGGAGACCCAGTACTTC
CASSLRDRPETQYF
>TRBV6-1|TRBJ2-1|many|TRBD2
TGTGCCAGCAGTCGTACTAGCGCTCTTTACAATGAGCAGTTCTTC
CASSRTSALYNEQFF
>TRBV11-3|TRBJ2-1|many|TRBD1
TGTGCCAGCAGCTCTGACAGGGGGCTCAACAATGAGCAGTTCTTC
CASSSDRGLNNEQFF
>TRBV4-1|TRBJ1-1|many|.
TGCGCCAGCAGCCTTGGCCGGGGGAATCGATTAGCTTTCTTT
CASSLGRGNRLAFF
>TRBV5-6|TRBJ2-7|.|TRBD2
TGTGCCAGCAGTTGGGGACTAGCGGGTCTATACGAGCAGTACTTC
CASSWGLAGLYEQYF
>TRBV5-8|TRBJ1-2|many|.
TGTGCCAGCAGCCCCGGGTTTAAGACAGAGGATGGCTACACCTTC
CASSPGFKTEDGYTF